Sequencing of this T cell receptor (beta chain) was carried out in a study of early stage breast cancer tumors. Overall study context: ER+/PR+/HER2- status applied to about 75% of the 16 invasive breast tumors. Invasive lobular carcinomas made up four of 12 ER+/PR+/HER2- tumors.

A remark on this clone: Its antigen remains unknown.

Study-level results: Tumors had about 2.3-fold higher T cell density than normal breast. Most shared enriched TCRB sequences were commonly generated ones.

There are 11 residues in the CDR3. CDR1 and CDR2 from the germline V gene are MNHNY and SVGAGI (reference sequence). Deletions cut 6 bases from V and 2 bases from J, with 1 base between. Produced via immunoSEQ multiplex PCR; TCRdb's table is partial and in-frame only. The repertoire includes approximately 75,000 clones, over 80% of them detected once, and 4.7% sits in the top ten. Sequenced input: blood. This chain uses TRBV6-6 with TRBJ2-2; no firm D call. This TCR derives from a person in their 40s with breast cancer. CDR3 residues: CASRNTGELFF. The CDR3 DNA follows: TGTGCCAGCAGAAACACCGGGGAGCTGTTTTTT.